A single sample gave rise to the 15 T cell receptor beta chains below, sequenced in a study of blood T cell repertoires in COVID-19. Repertoires were generated with immunoSEQ multiplex PCR, while TCRdb's copy carries only in-frame clones and drops some. The sample carries approximately 100,000 clones, over 85% recorded once. The source material was peripheral blood. Every receptor here comes from a man between 70 and 80 years old with acute or convalescent COVID-19.

The V gene is TRBV7-8, the J gene TRBJ2-7; perhaps TRBD2 as D (6 bases). This CDR3 has 14 residues. Trimming took 5 bases from V and 6 from J, leaving 17 bases between them. Per germline, CDR1 SGHVS and CDR2 FQNEAQ. The CDR3 here is CASSGTGRSGEQYF. The CDR3 DNA reads TGTGCCAGCAGCGGGACCGGGAGAAGCGGCGAGCAGTACTTC.

V gene TRBV5-4 combines with J gene TRBJ1-3; TRBD1 might be the D (6 bases). Germline V gives CDR1 SGHNT, CDR2 YYREEE (reference sequence). The length of the CDR3 is 13 residues. The germline V and J ends were trimmed by 2 bases and 4 bases, with 7 bases remaining between them. The CDR3 bases are TGTGCCAGCAGCTTCGACAGGGGAAACACCATATATTTT. Amino acids: CASSFDRGNTIYF.

The chain is built from TRBV4-1 and TRBJ2-3; D remains unclear. Germline lookup yields CDR1 MGHRA and CDR2 YSYEKL. This CDR3 comprises 16 residues. V was pared by 0 bases and J by 2 bases, with 12 bases between. Here the CDR3 DNA reads TGCGCCAGCAGCCAAGATGGGCAGGTATACACAGATACGCAGTATTTT. Its translation: CASSQDGQVYTDTQYF.

V and J are TRBV19 and TRBJ2-1; 11 nucleotides agree with TRBD2. The CDR3 covers 12 residues. The V gene end was trimmed by 7 bases and the J gene end by 12 bases; junction bases not matched to a gene: 5. The V gene's germline CDR1 is LNHDA and CDR2 SQIVND (reference sequence). CDR3 loop: CASMLAGGWQFF. As DNA, the CDR3 is TGTGCCAGTATGCTAGCGGGAGGTTGGCAGTTCTTC.

The rearrangement links TRBV27 to TRBJ2-7, with TRBD1 identical over 9 bases. Per the germline V gene, CDR1 is MNHEY and CDR2 is SMNVEV (reference sequence). After removal of 4 bases from V and 2 bases from J, the junction contained 3 bases not matched to a gene. The CDR3 length is 14 residues. The CDR3 DNA is TGTGCCAGCAGTTCGGGACAGGGAGCCTACGAGCAGTACTTC. It specifies CASSSGQGAYEQYF.

The chain has TRBV10-3 and TRBJ2-5, with 8 bases that match TRBD1. The CDR3 has 12 residues. V shed 11 bases, J shed 5 bases, and the junction held 7 bases outside the gene matches. CDR1 is ENHRY and CDR2 is SYGVKD in the germline V gene. CDR3 coding DNA: TGTGCCGTTTCGACAGGGGACGAGACCCAGTACTTC. This encodes CAVSTGDETQYF.

The rearrangement uses TRBV6-4 and TRBJ2-1; TRBD1 matches at 8 bases. The CDR3 contains 15 residues. Trimming at V came to 2 bases and at J to 8 bases, leaving 8 bases not matched to a gene. The V gene's germline CDR1 is MRHNA and CDR2 SNTAGT. The CDR3 protein is CASSDGQGAVYEQFF. The CDR3 nucleotides are TGTGCCAGCAGTGACGGGCAGGGGGCCGTCTATGAGCAGTTCTTC.

V and J are TRBV19 and TRBJ2-5; no definite D call. The CDR3 sequence is 13 residues long. Trimming stripped 3 bases from V and 5 bases from J, with 10 bases between. Germline lookup yields CDR1 LNHDA and CDR2 SQIVND (reference sequence). The CDR3 loop reads CASSMARLETQYF. The CDR3 region has the DNA TGTGCCAGTAGTATGGCTAGGCTGGAGACCCAGTACTTC.

The chain carries TRBV4-1 and TRBJ1-1; TRBD1 is a possible D gene (6 bases). Germline-derived CDR1 and CDR2 are MGHRA and YSYEKL. This CDR3 comprises 16 residues. Trimming removed 0 bases at V and 0 bases at J, with 11 bases between. The CDR3 DNA reads TGCGCCAGCAGCCAAGATACTCCAGGGGTGAACACTGAAGCTTTCTTT. This sequence encodes CASSQDTPGVNTEAFF.

For this clone: Distinct nucleotide sequences in the sample also encode this CDR3. The chain links TRBV5-1 to TRBJ2-3; 8 positions match TRBD2. CDR1 is SGHRS and CDR2 is YFSETQ in the germline V gene. The CDR3 is made up of 13 amino acids. V was clipped by 1 base and J by 5 bases; unmatched bases: 0. CDR3 in DNA: TGCGCCAGCAGCTTGCGGGGGGGAGATACGCAGTATTTT. Protein: CASSLRGGDTQYF.

The rearrangement joins TRBV5-1 to TRBJ1-2; unclear D gene. V lost 4 bases to trimming and J lost 0 bases, with 13 bases between them. This CDR3 is 15 amino acids long. Germline CDR1 and CDR2: SGHRS and YFSETQ. The DNA for the CDR3 is TGCGCCAGCAGCCCCGAACGAGGGTCTAACTATGGCTACACCTTC. Translation: CASSPERGSNYGYTF. Variable domain in full (rest from reference TRBV5-1 and TRBJ1-2): KAGVTQTPRYLIKTRGQQVTLSCSPISGHRSVSWYQQTPGQGLQFLFEYFSETQRNKGNFPGRFSGRQFSNSRSEMNVSTLELGDSALYLCASSPERGSNYGYTFGSGTRLTVV.

The rearrangement joins TRBV20-1 to TRBJ1-2; 10 nucleotides match TRBD1. Germline-derived CDR1 and CDR2 are DFQATT and SNEGSKA (reference sequence). This CDR3 comprises 11 residues. V trimming: 6 bases; J trimming: 10 bases; junction bases outside the gene matches: 5. The CDR3 protein is CSATGTGVYTF. The CDR3 DNA sequence: TGCAGTGCCACCGGGACAGGGGTCTACACCTTC.

The chain joins TRBV5-1 to TRBJ2-3; the match to TRBD1 covers 8 bases. The junction had 8 bases not matched to a gene; V was cut back by 1 base and J by 1 base. CDR1 SGHRS and CDR2 YFSETQ come from the germline V gene. The CDR3 extends over 17 amino acids. CDR3 residues: CASSLRTGLGGTDTQYF. The DNA of the CDR3 is TGCGCCAGCAGCTTGCGGACAGGGCTGGGGGGCACAGATACGCAGTATTTT.

This chain uses TRBV9 with TRBJ2-7, with 8 bases aligning to TRBD1. The ends lost 0 bases at V and 3 bases at J; junction bases unmatched: 5. Germline assignment: CDR1 SGDLS and CDR2 YYNGEE. The CDR3 totals 15 residues. CDR3 in amino acids: CASSVEQGVLYEQYF. As DNA, the CDR3 is TGTGCCAGCAGCGTAGAACAGGGGGTACTCTACGAGCAGTACTTC.

The chain uses TRBV7-9 and TRBJ2-3; D is unclear. Germline V gives CDR1 SEHNR, CDR2 FQNEAQ (reference sequence). The CDR3 sequence is 14 residues long. Trimming pared 1 base from V and 0 bases from J, leaving 5 bases between. CDR3 protein: CASSLGHSTDTQYF. CDR3 DNA: TGTGCCAGCAGCTTAGGGCATAGCACAGATACGCAGTATTTT.